These 30 T cell receptor beta chains originate from one sample sequenced in a study of T cell changes during pregnancy in multiple sclerosis. Measured with immunoSEQ multiplex PCR; TCRdb has only the in-frame clones, and not every one. The sample carries some 48,000 clones, more than 80% recorded once. This material consisted of CD8+ T cells from peripheral blood mononuclear cells, taken in the second trimester of pregnancy. The receptors come from a female donor with multiple sclerosis, enrolled in a pregnancy study.

The chain links TRBV5-1 to TRBJ2-1; 7 nucleotides agree with TRBD1. The V and J ends lost 3 bases and 1 base, in that order; junction bases with no gene match: 1. The CDR3 totals 14 residues. In germline, CDR1 is SGHRS, CDR2 YFSETQ. Here the CDR3 DNA reads TGCGCCAGCAGCTCGACAGGGTCCTACAATGAGCAGTTCTTC. It encodes CASSSTGSYNEQFF.

The J gene is TRBJ2-5, the V gene TRBV11-2, with TRBD2 matching 9 bases. This CDR3 spans 17 amino acids. J gave up 3 bases and V 1 base, and 9 bases lay outside the gene matches. Germline-derived CDR1 and CDR2 are SGHAT and FQNNGV. The chain's CDR3 is CASSLVFSGGIKETQYF. The CDR3 DNA sequence: TGTGCCAGCAGCTTAGTGTTTAGCGGGGGCATAAAAGAGACCCAGTACTTC.

This chain connects TRBV19 to TRBJ1-1; possibly TRBD1 for D (6 bases). The CDR3 has 12 residues. The germline V gene has CDR1 LNHDA and CDR2 SQIVND (reference sequence). Trimming took 3 bases from V and 5 from J, leaving 7 bases between them. Here the CDR3 reads CASSMGATEAFF. DNA of the CDR3: TGTGCCAGTAGTATGGGGGCTACTGAAGCTTTCTTT.

The count of this clone is one. The chain carries TRBV27 and TRBJ2-7, with D tentatively TRBD1 (5 bases). V dropped 3 bases and J dropped 5 bases, with 8 bases sitting between them. Germline V gene data show CDR1 as MNHEY and CDR2 as SMNVEV (reference sequence). The CDR3 runs to 12 residues. The CDR3 reads CASSFLGDEQYF. The CDR3 nucleotides are TGTGCCAGCAGTTTTCTAGGGGACGAGCAGTACTTC.

The chain uses TRBV5-6 and TRBJ2-4; D not certain. The germline V and J ends were trimmed by 3 bases and 0 bases, with 7 bases remaining between them. Per germline, CDR1 SGHDT and CDR2 YYEEEE. CDR3 length: 14 residues. The CDR3 loop is CASSSGLAKNIQYF. The CDR3 bases are TGTGCCAGCAGCTCGGGTCTAGCCAAAAACATTCAGTACTTC.

The V call is TRBV9, the J call TRBJ1-4, with TRBD1 matching 7 bases. Germline assignment: CDR1 SGDLS and CDR2 YYNGEE. There are 16 residues in the CDR3. J lost 7 bases, V lost 3 bases, and 12 bases had no gene match. The CDR3 bases are TGTGCCAGCAGCGCCAGGGGGGACAGCCGTCCTGAAAAACTGTTTTTT. Translation: CASSARGDSRPEKLFF.

The chain couples TRBV4-1 to TRBJ1-5; unclear D gene. Germline-derived CDR1 and CDR2 are MGHRA and YSYEKL. There are 14 residues in the CDR3. V lost 4 bases and J 4 bases, leaving 11 bases between the germline ends. The CDR3 here is CASSPTQTNQPQHF. CDR3 nucleotides: TGCGCCAGCAGCCCGACCCAGACTAATCAGCCCCAGCATTTT.

V usage is TRBV5-1 and J usage is TRBJ2-3, with 13 bases matching TRBD2. Germline CDR1 reads SGHRS; CDR2 reads YFSETQ. Germline trimming cut 4 bases from V and 2 bases from J; bases unmatched to any gene: 7. The CDR3 length is 17 residues. This CDR3 reads CASSTGTSGENTDTQYF. CDR3 DNA sequence: TGCGCCAGCAGCACCGGGACTAGCGGGGAGAACACAGATACGCAGTATTTT.

Only one count was recorded for this clone. The rearrangement uses TRBV7-9 and TRBJ2-3; D possibly corresponds to TRBD2 (6 bases). V shed 5 bases and J shed 9 bases, with 12 bases lying between them. Germline assignment: CDR1 SEHNR and CDR2 FQNEAQ (reference sequence). The CDR3 covers 12 residues. The CDR3 region has the DNA TGTGCCAGCAGCCCCGAGGAGGGAACGCAGTATTTT. Its translation: CASSPEEGTQYF.

The chain links TRBV7-8 to TRBJ2-7, with 13 bases fitting TRBD2. From germline, CDR1 is SGHVS and CDR2 FQNEAQ. V gave up 5 bases and J gave up 3 bases; unmatched junction bases: 7. CDR3 length: 16 residues. The CDR3 region has the DNA TGTGCCAGCAGCCCCTGGACTAGCGGGGGCATCTACGAGCAGTACTTC. This sequence encodes CASSPWTSGGIYEQYF.

The CDR3 here is CASSLSSRSNADTQYF. The CDR3 DNA sequence: TGTGCCAGCAGCCTCTCGTCTAGGAGTAATGCGGATACGCAGTATTTT. The V gene is TRBV13, the J gene TRBJ2-3; the D is unclear. The CDR3 loop spans 16 amino acids. Germline V gene lookup returns CDR1 PRHDT and CDR2 FYEKMQ (reference sequence). The V gene lost 5 bases and the J gene lost 6 bases, with 21 bases spanning the gap.

V is TRBV4-1 and J is TRBJ1-3; the D is unclear. The CDR3 contains 14 residues. CDR1 is MGHRA and CDR2 is YSYEKL in the germline V gene. V lost 4 bases to trimming and J lost 0 bases, with 7 bases between them. The CDR3 DNA reads TGCGCCAGCAGCCCCGTAAACTCTGGAAACACCATATATTTT. Its translation is CASSPVNSGNTIYF.

This clone was picked up one time. The V call is TRBV9, the J call TRBJ2-1; TRBD2 matches 14 bases. J was trimmed by 9 bases and V by 4 bases; bases with no gene match: 9. The V gene's germline CDR1 is SGDLS and CDR2 YYNGEE. The CDR3 length is 16 residues. This CDR3 reads CASSLGGTSGGGEQFF. CDR3 in DNA: TGTGCCAGCAGCCTGGGCGGGACTAGCGGGGGTGGTGAGCAGTTCTTC.

This clone was recorded only once. The rearrangement uses TRBV7-9 and TRBJ2-7, with 10 nucleotides matching TRBD1. The CDR3 runs to 17 residues. Per the germline V gene, CDR1 is SEHNR and CDR2 is FQNEAQ (reference sequence). The V and J ends lost 4 bases and 3 bases, in that order; junction bases with no gene match: 12. CDR3 DNA: TGTGCCAGCAGCTACGGACAGGGGGTAGCATACTACTACGAGCAGTACTTC. It is translated as CASSYGQGVAYYYEQYF.

For this clone: The CDR3 does not close with the conserved phenylalanine or tryptophan, likely indicating a read error. No DNA is shown, since the ends of the CDR3 on it are uncertain; the CDR3 is the one TCRdb lists. The V gene is TRBV6-1, the J gene TRBJ2-3; TRBD1 was called by the table and not checked on the DNA. Germline CDR1 and CDR2: MNHNS and SASEGT. The CDR3 contains 11 residues when both ends are counted. The chain's CDR3 is CASSETPSSNI.

As DNA, the CDR3 is TGTGCCAGCAGCCTAGGGCAGGGCAATCAGCCCCAGCATTTT. Translating gives CASSLGQGNQPQHF. This chain links TRBV7-8 with TRBJ1-5, with D unclear. V was trimmed by 5 bases and J by 2 bases, leaving 10 bases between them. CDR1 is SGHVS and CDR2 is FQNEAQ in the germline V gene. The CDR3 consists of 14 residues.

This sequence joins TRBV19 and TRBJ2-6; D call uncertain. This CDR3 contains 15 residues. In germline, CDR1 is LNHDA, CDR2 SQIVND (reference sequence). V was clipped by 3 bases and J by 1 base, with 7 bases between them. The chain's CDR3 is CASSISGSGANVLTF. CDR3 DNA: TGTGCCAGTAGTATCTCGGGTTCTGGGGCCAACGTCCTGACTTTC.

The rearrangement joins TRBV7-2 to TRBJ2-3, with D unresolved. Germline V gene data show CDR1 as SGHTA and CDR2 as FQGNSA. The CDR3 spans 15 residues. Trimming pared 0 bases from V and 0 bases from J, leaving 7 bases between. As DNA, the CDR3 is TGTGCCAGCAGCTTAGCTCCTACTAGCACAGATACGCAGTATTTT. Translating it yields CASSLAPTSTDTQYF. Full variable domain (remainder filled in from reference TRBV7-2 and TRBJ2-3): GAGVSQSPSNKVTEKGKDVELRCDPISGHTALYWYRQSLGQGLEFLIYFQGNSAPDKSGLPSDRFSAERTGGSVSTLTIQRTQQEDSAVYLCASSLAPTSTDTQYFGPGTRLTVL.

The rearrangement links TRBV5-4 to TRBJ2-1, with 15 bases fitting TRBD2. The trim removed 0 bases at V and 10 bases at J, leaving 11 bases unmatched. The CDR3 contains 18 residues. Germline CDR1 and CDR2: SGHNT and YYREEE (reference sequence). CDR3 sequence: CASSLDHRTSGGAGEQFF. The DNA of the CDR3 is TGTGCCAGCAGCTTGGATCACCGGACTAGCGGGGGGGCAGGGGAGCAGTTCTTC.

The J gene is TRBJ1-5, the V gene TRBV4-1, with TRBD1 identical over 7 bases. The CDR3 is made up of 14 amino acids. Unmatched junction bases numbered 2, after V lost 1 base and J lost 5 bases. Germline CDR1 is MGHRA and CDR2 is YSYEKL. As DNA, the CDR3 is TGCGCCAGCAGCCAAGTAGGGGGCCATCAGCCCCAGCATTTT. It specifies CASSQVGGHQPQHF.

The J gene is TRBJ2-1, the V gene TRBV27; 11 bases align to TRBD2. The CDR3 runs 18 residues. V shed 2 bases, J shed 7 bases, and the junction held 13 bases outside the gene matches. Germline V gene sequence: CDR1 MNHEY, CDR2 SMNVEV (reference sequence). CDR3 amino acids: CASSLIAGGRSGFNEQFF. CDR3 nucleotides: TGTGCCAGCAGTTTAATAGCGGGGGGGCGATCGGGATTTAATGAGCAGTTCTTC.

This chain uses TRBV13 with TRBJ2-1; 9 nucleotides agree with TRBD2. The CDR3 spans 15 residues. V shed 5 bases, J shed 7 bases, and the junction held 9 bases outside the gene matches. The germline gives CDR1 PRHDT, CDR2 FYEKMQ (reference sequence). The CDR3 DNA follows: TGTGCCAGCAGCCACCGGACTAGCGCCACGAATGAGCAGTTCTTC. Residues: CASSHRTSATNEQFF.

The chain has TRBV6-1 and TRBJ1-1; 11 bases are shared with TRBD1. The CDR3 contains 15 residues. Germline assignment: CDR1 MNHNS and CDR2 SASEGT. The V and J ends lost 6 bases and 0 bases, in that order; junction bases with no gene match: 3. The CDR3 spells CASRRDRGMNTEAFF. In DNA form, the CDR3 reads TGTGCCAGCAGGAGGGACAGGGGGATGAACACTGAAGCTTTCTTT.

This clone is a singleton in its sample. CDR3 nucleotides: TGTGCCACCAGCTTTACGATAGGGGACATTCAGTACTTC. This sequence encodes CATSFTIGDIQYF. The chain joins TRBV15 to TRBJ2-4; TRBD1 might be the D (5 bases). CDR1 is LNHNV and CDR2 is YYDKDF in the germline V gene (reference sequence). The CDR3 runs 13 residues. Trimming took 5 bases from V and 8 from J, leaving 13 bases between them.

This chain connects TRBV6-1 to TRBJ1-1, with TRBD1 matching over 9 bases. Germline values: CDR1 MNHNS, CDR2 SASEGT. The J segment lost 4 bases and the V segment lost 0 bases, leaving 3 bases of the junction unmatched. The CDR3 has 15 residues. CDR3 DNA: TGTGCCAGCAGTGAAGCTACAGGGGGCGGCACTGAAGCTTTCTTT. This gives the protein CASSEATGGGTEAFF.

V usage is TRBV9 and J usage is TRBJ2-3, with a tentative D call TRBD2 (6 bases). There are 14 residues in the CDR3. Trimming removed 4 bases from V and 2 bases from J, with 11 bases in between. CDR1 is SGDLS, CDR2 YYNGEE, per germline. The CDR3 bases are TGTGCCAGCAGCAACGGGGGAAACACAGATACGCAGTATTTT. This sequence encodes CASSNGGNTDTQYF. Filled out from reference TRBV9 and TRBJ2-3, the complete variable domain reads DSGVTQTPKHLITATGQRVTLRCSPRSGDLSVYWYQQSLDQGLQFLIQYYNGEERAKGNILERFSAQQFPDLHSELNLSSLELGDSALYFCASSNGGNTDTQYFGPGTRLTVL.

The V call is TRBV19, the J call TRBJ2-1, with 8 positions matching TRBD2. The CDR3 length is 14 residues. V lost 6 bases to trimming and J lost 0 bases; unmatched junction nucleotides: 1. Germline loops: CDR1 LNHDA, CDR2 SQIVND (reference sequence). Here the CDR3 reads CASSGLASYNEQFF. Here the CDR3 DNA reads TGTGCCAGTAGCGGACTAGCCTCCTACAATGAGCAGTTCTTC.

This sequence joins TRBV27 and TRBJ1-6; 8 bases line up with TRBD1. Germline CDR1 reads MNHEY; CDR2 reads SMNVEV (reference sequence). CDR3 length: 15 residues. Trimming cost V 2 bases and J 9 bases; bases outside gene matches: 6. In DNA, the CDR3 is TGTGCCAGCAGTTTAGGGCAGGGGGCTGGTTCACCCCTCCACTTT. Residues: CASSLGQGAGSPLHF.

This chain joins TRBV9 and TRBJ1-1, with D possibly matching TRBD1 (5 bases). Trimming took 2 bases from V and 0 from J, leaving 11 bases between them. Per germline, CDR1 SGDLS and CDR2 YYNGEE. The CDR3 sequence is 15 residues long. CDR3 protein: CASSVGAGMNTEAFF. In DNA, the CDR3 is TGTGCCAGCAGCGTCGGCGCAGGGATGAACACTGAAGCTTTCTTT.

The chain carries TRBV11-2 and TRBJ2-3; no reliable D call. This CDR3 comprises 13 residues. V gave up 2 bases and J gave up 4 bases, with 7 bases separating them. Germline-derived CDR1 and CDR2 are SGHAT and FQNNGV. The CDR3 is CASSLRRSDTQYF. CDR3 nucleotide sequence: TGTGCCAGCAGCTTAAGGAGATCAGATACGCAGTATTTT.